The clone carrying this TCR beta chain was counted many times. Antigen specificity is unknown. This specimen comes from a study of blood T cells in healthy people across ages. Findings and caveats of the study: Long-lived donors had more naive CD4+ cells and higher diversity than aged donors.

Each donor was a healthy Caucasian individual from Russia, aged 6 to 90. Drawing of peripheral blood yielded roughly 9.3 milliliters from each donor. The V end was cut by 3 bases, the J end by 3 bases, with 13 bases between. This CDR3 has 15 amino acids. A J-beta primer mix and a sample-barcoded 5' primer were used in a second PCR of roughly 7 to 12 cycles. From the 5' RACE reads, TCRdb called clonotypes with MiXCR, one entry per CDR3 protein. The table has roughly 800,000 distinct CDR3 sequences, under 40% seen once; the top ten hold 10% to 15%. The sequenced sample consisted of blood. This sequence joins TRBV12-3 or TRBV12-4 and TRBJ2-3, with TRBD2 as a possible D gene (6 bases). This clonotype was sampled from a man younger than 35 in good health. The CDR3 loop reads CASSLAKSGTDTQYF. CDR3 DNA sequence: TGTGCCAGCAGTTTGGCGAAGAGCGGGACAGATACGCAGTATTTT.